Each of the 23 T cell receptor beta chains below was sequenced from the same sample in a study of OX40 agonist ivuxolimab in advanced cancers. The table came from immunoSEQ multiplex PCR; TCRdb's copy has only in-frame clones and leaves some out. The repertoire consists of roughly 90,000 clones, with 94% occurring once and the leading ten covering about 2.6%. Specimen: CD4+ or CD8+ T cells sorted from blood, collected in a trial of the OX40 agonist ivuxolimab. The receptors stem from an adult with an advanced solid tumor such as melanoma, head and neck, liver or kidney cancer.

The J gene is TRBJ1-1, the V gene TRBV29-1, with a weak D call TRBD1 (5 bases). The CDR3 runs to 11 residues. Trimming took 5 bases from V and 7 from J, leaving 11 bases between them. Per the germline V gene, CDR1 is SQVTM and CDR2 is ANQGSEA. The CDR3 loop reads CSVPRGGEAFF. Written as DNA, the CDR3 is TGCAGCGTTCCCCGCGGGGGTGAAGCTTTCTTT.

The J gene is TRBJ2-3, the V gene TRBV5-1; D is undetermined. The V gene lost 0 bases and the J gene lost 1 base, with 6 bases spanning the gap. The CDR3 sequence is 14 residues long. CDR1 SGHRS and CDR2 YFSETQ come from the germline V gene. The CDR3 nucleotides are TGCGCCAGCAGCTTGGGACTTCGCACAGATACGCAGTATTTT. This sequence encodes CASSLGLRTDTQYF. Variable domain in full (rest from reference TRBV5-1 and TRBJ2-3): KAGVTQTPRYLIKTRGQQVTLSCSPISGHRSVSWYQQTPGQGLQFLFEYFSETQRNKGNFPGRFSGRQFSNSRSEMNVSTLELGDSALYLCASSLGLRTDTQYFGPGTRLTVL.

The CDR3 coding sequence is TGTGCCAGCAGTTTACTTCAGTATTCACCCCTCCACTTT. Translating it yields CASSLLQYSPLHF. The J gene is TRBJ1-6, the V gene TRBV27, with D uncertain. V lost 2 bases and J 8 bases, leaving 7 bases between the germline ends. The CDR3 covers 13 residues. The germline V gene encodes CDR1 MNHEY and CDR2 SMNVEV (reference sequence).

The V call is TRBV29-1, the J call TRBJ1-2, with D maybe TRBD1 (5 bases). The V and J ends lost 4 bases and 7 bases respectively, with 10 bases between them. This CDR3 contains 11 residues. Germline CDR1 reads SQVTM; CDR2 reads ANQGSEA. The CDR3 protein is CSVAGHGGYTF. CDR3 in DNA: TGCAGCGTTGCAGGGCACGGTGGCTACACCTTC.

The J gene is TRBJ2-7, the V gene TRBV10-3; D possibly uses TRBD1 or TRBD2 (5 bases each). This CDR3 is 14 amino acids long. V dropped 6 bases and J dropped 2 bases, with 14 bases sitting between them. Germline CDR1 ENHRY, CDR2 SYGVKD. This CDR3 is CAISPTGDPYEQYF. CDR3 DNA sequence: TGTGCCATCAGCCCGACTGGGGACCCCTACGAGCAGTACTTC.

This chain links TRBV7-8 with TRBJ2-1, with D unresolved. Between the trimmed V and J ends, which lost 4 bases and 8 bases, there was a span of 24 bases. The germline gives CDR1 SGHVS, CDR2 FQNEAQ. This CDR3 spans 17 amino acids. CDR3 sequence reads: CASSSPVTEPFTDEQFF. The DNA of the CDR3 is TGTGCCAGCAGCTCTCCCGTGACTGAACCGTTTACCGATGAGCAGTTCTTC.

CDR3 nucleotide sequence: TGTGCCTGGAGCGTACGCCCGGAGGTGGGCTACGAGCAGTACTTC. Protein sequence: CAWSVRPEVGYEQYF. The chain couples TRBV30 to TRBJ2-7, with a possible D match to TRBD2 (5 bases). CDR3 length: 15 residues. Trimming left V 3 bases short and J 3 bases short, with 18 bases between. Germline values: CDR1 GTSNPN, CDR2 SVGIG (reference sequence).

About this clone: The junction departs from germline at one end; a sequencing error may be responsible. The genes are TRBV5-1 and TRBJ2-7, with a possible D match to TRBD1 (5 bases). This CDR3 has 13 amino acids. Germline V CDR1 and CDR2: SGHRS, YFSETQ. The CDR3 sequence is CASSLDTTYEQYF. The CDR3 DNA reads TGCGCCAGCAGTTTGGACACCACCTACGAGCAGTACTTC.

The chain is built from TRBV15 and TRBJ2-3; D remains unclear. V was cut by 5 bases and J by 4 bases, with 7 bases left in between. This CDR3 has 12 residues. Germline CDR1 LNHNV, CDR2 YYDKDF (reference sequence). CDR3 DNA sequence: TGTGCCACCAGCCCGATAGCAGATACGCAGTATTTT. Its protein product is CATSPIADTQYF.

This clone was recorded once. The CDR3 here is CASRPGTGGSYGYTF. CDR3 bases: TGTGCCAGCAGGCCCGGGACAGGGGGTAGCTATGGCTACACCTTC. The J gene is TRBJ1-2, the V gene TRBV27, with 11 bases lining up with TRBD1. V trimming: 6 bases; J trimming: 4 bases; junction bases outside the gene matches: 7. The CDR3 covers 15 residues. Per germline, CDR1 MNHEY and CDR2 SMNVEV (reference sequence).

CDR3 bases: TGTGCCAGCAGCTTAACGCCCCAGGGGGGAGGGTACAATGAGCAGTTCTTC. Translating it yields CASSLTPQGGGYNEQFF. The chain employs TRBV7-3 and TRBJ2-1; the D gene could be TRBD1 or TRBD2 (7 bases each). The V gene's germline CDR1 is SGHTA and CDR2 FQGTGA. Trimming took off 0 bases at V and 4 bases at J, with 16 bases between the two ends. This CDR3 contains 17 residues.

J is TRBJ2-6 and V is TRBV5-6, with D perhaps TRBD1 (5 bases). The germline V gene encodes CDR1 SGHDT and CDR2 YYEEEE. This CDR3 region has 14 residues. V was pared by 4 bases and J by 2 bases, with 7 bases between. CDR3: CASSDSPGANVLTF. CDR3 sequence (DNA): TGTGCCAGCAGCGACAGCCCTGGGGCCAACGTCCTGACTTTC.

This rearrangement joins TRBV6-5 to TRBJ1-2; a weak D match, TRBD1 (5 bases). The germline gives CDR1 MNHEY, CDR2 SVGAGI. The V gene lost 5 bases and the J gene lost 5 bases, with 15 bases spanning the gap. This CDR3 is 14 amino acids long. CDR3 residues: CASSVLQGFYGYTF. The CDR3 DNA reads as TGTGCCAGCAGTGTACTTCAGGGCTTTTATGGCTACACCTTC.

The chain couples TRBV15 to TRBJ2-7, with 9 nucleotides matching TRBD1. V trimming: 5 bases; J trimming: 5 bases; junction bases outside the gene matches: 4. CDR1 is LNHNV, CDR2 YYDKDF, per germline (reference sequence). The CDR3 has 13 residues. This chain's CDR3 is CATSGYRGHEQYF. CDR3 nucleotide sequence: TGTGCCACCAGCGGATACAGGGGGCACGAGCAGTACTTC.

This sequence joins TRBV7-6 and TRBJ1-5; a possible D gene is TRBD1 (5 bases). Germline CDR1 SGHVS, CDR2 FNYEAQ. The V end lost 1 base, the J end lost 5 bases, and 12 bases lay between the germline ends. The CDR3 has 15 residues. Written as DNA, the CDR3 is TGTGCCAGCAGCTTAGGGGCAGGGAGTTATCAGCCCCAGCATTTT. Protein product: CASSLGAGSYQPQHF.

DNA of the CDR3: TGTGCCAGCAGTTTTTCGGGACAGGGCCTCCCGGATACGCAGTATTTT. Its protein product is CASSFSGQGLPDTQYF. The chain carries TRBV27 and TRBJ2-3; 9 bases line up with TRBD1. Unmatched junction bases numbered 10, after V lost 3 bases and J lost 6 bases. Germline values: CDR1 MNHEY, CDR2 SMNVEV (reference sequence). The CDR3 length is 16 residues.

This chain joins TRBV2 and TRBJ2-1; maybe TRBD2 (6 bases). The ends were cut back, 4 bases at V and 6 bases at J, with 13 bases in the middle. The CDR3 length is 14 residues. The germline V gene encodes CDR1 SNHLY and CDR2 FYNNEI. CDR3 DNA: TGTGCCAGCAGTGCAGTGGCGGGGAGCAATGAGCAGTTCTTC. This codes for CASSAVAGSNEQFF.

J is TRBJ2-3 and V is TRBV10-1; a possible D gene is TRBD1 (5 bases). CDR1 and CDR2 from the germline V gene are WNHNN and SYGVQD (reference sequence). This CDR3 is 17 amino acids long. Trimming took 4 bases from V and 2 from J, leaving 19 bases between them. The CDR3 spells CASSASDSPIYTDTQYF. For the CDR3, the DNA is TGCGCCAGCAGTGCCTCTGACAGTCCCATATACACAGATACGCAGTATTTT.

This chain uses TRBV6-1 with TRBJ1-1, with TRBD1 as a possible D gene (5 bases). The CDR3 has 14 residues. Trimming cost V 6 bases and J 6 bases, with 17 bases left between them. Germline-derived CDR1 and CDR2 are MNHNS and SASEGT. CDR3 protein: CASRNPGGSSEAFF. CDR3 bases: TGTGCCAGCAGGAACCCGGGGGGTTCTTCTGAAGCTTTCTTT.

The CDR3 nucleotides are TGTGCCAGCAGTGTTATAGGTTCTAACTATGGCTACACCTTC. It specifies CASSVIGSNYGYTF. This rearrangement joins TRBV2 to TRBJ1-2; no definite D call. This CDR3 region has 14 residues. From germline, CDR1 is SNHLY and CDR2 FYNNEI. Trimming shortened V by 4 bases and J by 0 bases, and 9 bases separated the two germline ends. Complete variable domain (other parts from reference TRBV2 and TRBJ1-2): EPEVTQTPSHQVTQMGQEVILRCVPISNHLYFYWYRQILGQKVEFLVSFYNNEISEKSEIFDDQFSVERPDGSNFTLKIRSTKLEDSAMYFCASSVIGSNYGYTFGSGTRLTVV.

The chain joins TRBV19 to TRBJ2-2; D unclear. Trimming took off 6 bases at V and 0 bases at J, with 2 bases between the two ends. The germline V gene has CDR1 LNHDA and CDR2 SQIVND (reference sequence). CDR3 size: 12 residues. Here the CDR3 reads CASSSNTGELFF. CDR3 sequence (DNA): TGTGCCAGTAGCTCGAACACCGGGGAGCTGTTTTTT.

The gene calls are TRBV9 and TRBJ2-2, with D uncertain. The CDR3 runs to 13 residues. Germline CDR1 reads SGDLS; CDR2 reads YYNGEE. V lost 4 bases, J lost 4 bases, and 8 bases lay in between. The CDR3 reads CASSQTSTGELFF. DNA for the CDR3: TGTGCCAGCAGCCAGACCTCCACCGGGGAGCTGTTTTTT.

This rearrangement joins TRBV19 to TRBJ2-5; D is perhaps TRBD1 (5 bases). Trimming removed 3 bases from V and 1 base from J, with 9 bases in between. This CDR3 is built from 14 residues. Germline V CDR1 and CDR2: LNHDA, SQIVND (reference sequence). CDR3 region: CASSIYDSQETQYF. CDR3 DNA: TGTGCCAGTAGTATTTACGACAGCCAAGAGACCCAGTACTTC.